The following is a T cell receptor (beta chain) sequence with its context. These data originate in a study of shared clonotypes between healthy human individuals. The naive CD8 subset, CD45RO-negative cells positively selected for CCR7, excluded terminally differentiated effector memory CD45RA+ cells. Deletions cut 4 bases from V and 4 bases from J, with 14 bases between. Looked up from germline, CDR1 is SGHDN and CDR2 is FVKESK. This CDR3 is 14 amino acids long. TCRdb keeps only in-frame clones here, not all; method: immunoSEQ multiplex PCR. The sample records some 2,100,000 clones, 85% to 95% being singletons.

The receptor was isolated from a man younger than 35 in good health. Some clones in this sample may be carry-over from other donors' samples. The rearrangement links TRBV14 to TRBJ2-7; D is possibly TRBD2 (6 bases). Sequenced input: naive CD8+ T cells from PBMCs. CDR3 sequence: CASSPRDWQYEQYF. The DNA of the CDR3 is TGTGCCAGCAGCCCCCGGGACTGGCAATACGAGCAGTACTTC.